This T cell receptor beta chain came from a study of early T cells in non-severe SARS-CoV-2 infection. Study-level points and caveats: Missing private and CD4 specificities, VDJdb matching favored anti-spike CD8 responses.

Each CDR3 protein gets one entry after TCRdb re-called the 5' RACE reads with MiXCR. The sample has roughly 80,000 distinct CDR3 sequences, about a sixth seen once. Points on this clonotype: Its target is unknown.

This CDR3 is built from 14 residues. V lost 5 bases to trimming and J lost 5 bases, with 19 bases between them. Germline CDR1 DFQATT, CDR2 SNEGSKA (reference sequence). The chain has TRBV20-1 and TRBJ2-7, with D possibly matching TRBD1 (5 bases). This clonotype was obtained from an adult who was a healthcare worker with PCR-confirmed SARS-CoV-2 infection or an uninfected control (not recorded which). Sequencing input: whole blood. CDR3 region: CSAATRVAVDEQYF. For the CDR3, the DNA is TGCAGTGCTGCGACCAGGGTCGCGGTCGACGAGCAGTACTTC.